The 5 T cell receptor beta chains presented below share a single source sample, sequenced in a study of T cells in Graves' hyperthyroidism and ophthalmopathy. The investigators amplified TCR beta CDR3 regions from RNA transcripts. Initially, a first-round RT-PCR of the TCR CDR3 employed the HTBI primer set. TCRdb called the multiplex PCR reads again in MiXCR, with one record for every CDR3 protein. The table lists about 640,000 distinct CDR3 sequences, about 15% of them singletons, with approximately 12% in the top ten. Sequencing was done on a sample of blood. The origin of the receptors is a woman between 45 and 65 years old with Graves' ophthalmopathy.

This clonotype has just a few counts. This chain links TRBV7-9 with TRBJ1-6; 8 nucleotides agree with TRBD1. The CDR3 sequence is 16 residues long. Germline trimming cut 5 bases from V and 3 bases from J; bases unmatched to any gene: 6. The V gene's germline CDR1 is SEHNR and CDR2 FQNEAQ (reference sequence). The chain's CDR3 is CASSNRQGLYNSPLHF. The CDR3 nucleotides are TGTGCCAGCAGCAATCGACAGGGGCTCTATAATTCACCCCTCCACTTT.

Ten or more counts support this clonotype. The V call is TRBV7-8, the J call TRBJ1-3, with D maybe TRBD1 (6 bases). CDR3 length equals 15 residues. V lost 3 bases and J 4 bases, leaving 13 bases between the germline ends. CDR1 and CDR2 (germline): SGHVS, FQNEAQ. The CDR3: CASSLETTGGNTIYF. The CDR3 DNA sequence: TGTGCCAGCAGCTTGGAAACCACAGGGGGAAACACCATATATTTT.

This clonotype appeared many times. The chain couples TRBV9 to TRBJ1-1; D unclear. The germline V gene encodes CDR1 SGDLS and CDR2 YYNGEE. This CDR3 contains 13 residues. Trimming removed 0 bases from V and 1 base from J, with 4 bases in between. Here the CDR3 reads CASSVGWNTEAFF. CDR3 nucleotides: TGTGCCAGCAGCGTAGGGTGGAACACTGAAGCTTTCTTT.

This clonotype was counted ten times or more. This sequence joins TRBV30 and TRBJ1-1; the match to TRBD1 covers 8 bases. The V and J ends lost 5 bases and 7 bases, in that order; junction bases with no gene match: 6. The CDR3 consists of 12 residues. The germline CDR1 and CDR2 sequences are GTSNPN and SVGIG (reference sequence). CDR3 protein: CAWGTGGIEAFF. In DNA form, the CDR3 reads TGTGCCTGGGGGACAGGCGGGATTGAAGCTTTCTTT.

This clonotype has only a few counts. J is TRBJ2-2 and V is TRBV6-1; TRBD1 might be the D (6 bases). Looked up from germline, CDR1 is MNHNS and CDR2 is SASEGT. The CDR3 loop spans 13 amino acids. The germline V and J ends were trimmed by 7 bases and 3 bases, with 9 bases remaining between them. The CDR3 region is CASTQGYTGELFF. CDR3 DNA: TGTGCCAGCACCCAGGGGTACACCGGGGAGCTGTTTTTT.